A selection of T cell receptor beta chains follows, all from one sample in a study of breast tumors, draining lymph nodes, adjacent tissues. MiXCR, run by TCRdb on the multiplex PCR reads, gives a single entry per CDR3 protein. This sample has more than 250,000 distinct CDR3 sequences; more than 30% occur once, and the top ten carry roughly 1.1%. Source material: axillary lymph node tissue. These receptors all come from a female donor with breast cancer. Some clones in this sample may be carry-over from other donors' samples. CDR3s include the opening cysteine and the closing phenylalanine or tryptophan. D genes are given only for firm matches. Clone size appears in some rows only: once, few, many, or a class for an expanded clone.

V gene,J gene,clone size,D gene,CDR3 DNA,CDR3 protein
TRBV11-3,TRBJ2-2,many,NA,TGTGCCAGCAGCTTAGGTGTGGGGGCGAGTAACGGGGAGCTGTTTTTT,CASSLGVGASNGELFF
TRBV7-7,TRBJ2-1,many,TRBD1,TGTGCTAGCAGCTTCGACAGGGCCCACCAGCAGTTCTTC,CASSFDRAHQQFF
TRBV11-3,TRBJ2-7,many,TRBD2,TGTGCCAGCAGCTTAGGCCTTAGGTCTAGCGGGGGCTACGAGCAGTACTTC,CASSLGLRSSGGYEQYF
TRBV7-9,TRBJ2-7,many,TRBD2,TGTGCCAGCAGCTCGGTTAGCGGGAGTTTCTCCTACGAGCAGTACTTC,CASSSVSGSFSYEQYF
TRBV5-5,TRBJ1-3,few,NA,TGTGCCAGCAGCTTGGTGCCTTTTTTTGGCAGGGGCTCTGGAAACACCATATATTTT,CASSLVPFFGRGSGNTIYF
TRBV6-6,TRBJ2-5,many,NA,TGTGCCAGCAGCAATGGGGGGGAGACCCAGTACTTC,CASSNGGETQYF
TRBV3-1,TRBJ2-1,NA,NA,TGTGCCAGCAGCCAAGATCGGAGGGAGGGGGAGTTCTTC,CASSQDRREGEFF
TRBV28,TRBJ2-5,NA,TRBD2,TGTGCCAGCAGTGGGTGGACTAGCGGAACCCAAGAGACCCAGTACTTC,CASSGWTSGTQETQYF
TRBV2,TRBJ2-3,many,NA,TGTGCCAGCAGTGAAGCATATACGCAGTATTTT,CASSEAYTQYF
TRBV7-3,TRBJ2-6,many,NA,TGTGCCAGCAGCTCTCACTCCTCTGGGGCCAACGTCCTGACTTTC,CASSSHSSGANVLTF
TRBV15,TRBJ2-1,many,TRBD2,TGTGCCACCAGCTTGACTAGCGGGAGTGGTTACAATGAGCAGTTCTTC,CATSLTSGSGYNEQFF
TRBV28,TRBJ2-7,NA,TRBD1,TGTGCCAGCAGTTTCGGGACAGGGGGCTACGAGCAGTACTTC,CASSFGTGGYEQYF
TRBV9,TRBJ2-3,NA,NA,TGTGCCAGCAGGACTGCGGGGGCCTTCACAGATACGCAGTATTTT,CASRTAGAFTDTQYF
TRBV15,TRBJ2-5,many,NA,TGTGCCACCAGCAAGGCAGGGTCTCTTGAGACCCAGTACTTC,CATSKAGSLETQYF
TRBV29-1,TRBJ1-6,NA,TRBD1,TGCAGCGGGGCTACAGGGGGGAATTCACCCCTCCACTTT,CSGATGGNSPLHF
TRBV27,TRBJ2-3,NA,TRBD2,TGTGCCAGCAGCGCCAGCTGGGGGGAGGTGACTAGCACAGGTACGCAGTATTTT,CASSASWGEVTSTGTQYF
TRBV29-1,TRBJ2-3,once,TRBD2,TGCAGCGTAGGCGGGACTAGCGGGCGGTGGGATACGCAGTATTTT,CSVGGTSGRWDTQYF
TRBV6-6,TRBJ2-7,NA,NA,TGTGCCAGCAGGGACATGGCTTACGAGCAGTACTTC,CASRDMAYEQYF
TRBV7-9,TRBJ1-5,many,TRBD1,TGTGCCAGCAGCGTCGAGACAGGGGGCAATCAGCCCCAGCATTTT,CASSVETGGNQPQHF
TRBV30,TRBJ2-7,many,NA,TGTGCCTGCAGTACCCAGGGCCTGGGTCTCGAGTACTTC,CACSTQGLGLEYF
TRBV2,TRBJ2-7,many,NA,TGTGCCAGCAGCGAGTTTCGTGGGGGCGCAGCCTACGAGCAGTACTTC,CASSEFRGGAAYEQYF
TRBV5-1,TRBJ2-5,many,TRBD2,TGCGCCAGCAGCCATGGACTAGCGGGAGAACAGACCCAGTACTTC,CASSHGLAGEQTQYF
TRBV2,TRBJ2-3,many,NA,TGTGCCAGCAGTATCCTAGTGGCTGATACGCAGTATTTT,CASSILVADTQYF
TRBV30,TRBJ2-7,few,NA,TGTGCCTGGAGTGTGGGGGGCCCTGCCTACGAGCAGTACTTC,CAWSVGGPAYEQYF
TRBV27,TRBJ1-5,few,NA,TGTGCCAGCAGTCTAACAAGGTCAGGGAGCAATCAGCCCCAGCATTTT,CASSLTRSGSNQPQHF
TRBV7-9,TRBJ2-3,once,NA,TGTGCCAGCAGCTTAGATGCGCGACGGGCGGATACAGATCCGCGGTATTTT,CASSLDARRADTDPRYF
TRBV15,TRBJ2-2,NA,NA,TGTGCCACCAGCAGGGGGGACACCGGGGAGCTGTTTTTT,CATSRGDTGELFF
TRBV7-9,TRBJ2-1,many,TRBD2,TGTGCCAGCAGCTTAGGTGGTAGCGGGATCAATGAGCAGTTCTTC,CASSLGGSGINEQFF
TRBV5-1,TRBJ2-2,many,TRBD1,TGCGCCAGCAGCGGCACAGGGGTCGGAAGAACCGGGGAGCTGTTTTTT,CASSGTGVGRTGELFF
TRBV25-1,TRBJ1-3,NA,TRBD1,TGTGCCAGCAGCGAAGGGACAGCGGACTCTGGAAACACCATATATTTT,CASSEGTADSGNTIYF
TRBV6-2/TRBV6-3,TRBJ2-2,NA,NA,TGTGCCAGCAGTCACCCTGGGATCAGCACCGGGGAGCTGTTTTTT,CASSHPGISTGELFF
TRBV9,TRBJ2-1,many,NA,TGTGCCAGCAGCGTAGAAGGAGGGGAGCAGTTCTTC,CASSVEGGEQFF
TRBV7-2,TRBJ2-1,many,TRBD2,TGTGCCAGCAGCTTTTCTAGCGGGAGTTCCCACAATGAGCAGTTCTTC,CASSFSSGSSHNEQFF
TRBV25-1,TRBJ1-1,few,NA,TGTGCCAGCAGACGGACCGGGACGAACACTGAAGCTTTCTTT,CASRRTGTNTEAFF
TRBV7-2,TRBJ2-5,many,NA,TGTGCCAGCAGCTCAACTAGGAGAGAGACCCAGTACTTC,CASSSTRRETQYF
TRBV5-1,TRBJ1-2,many,TRBD1,TGCGCCAGCAGCCCCGACAGGGGGAACTATGGCTACACCTTC,CASSPDRGNYGYTF
TRBV19,TRBJ2-5,many,TRBD1,TGTGCCAGTAGTGTCCACAGGGGAAGGGAAGAGACCCAGTACTTC,CASSVHRGREETQYF